The next 31 T cell receptor beta chains were all read from a single sample in a study of monozygotic twins with inflammatory bowel disease. TCRdb processed the 5' RACE reads again and assigns one entry to each CDR3 protein, with no DNA. The sample totals 93,000 or so distinct CDR3 sequences; its top ten clones hold 1.5% to 2%. Material for sequencing was blood. Receptor source: a human donor with ulcerative colitis or Crohn's disease, or a healthy co-twin of an affected twin (not recorded which).

CDR3 sequence reads: CAISEKKPAFDGELFF. The chain has TRBV10-3 and TRBJ2-2. Germline V gene data show CDR1 as ENHRY and CDR2 as SYGVKD. The CDR3 extends over 16 amino acids.

The chain links TRBV4-3 to TRBJ1-1; TCRdb's assignment of TRBD1 cannot be checked, as there is no DNA. CDR3 length: 15 amino acids. The germline V gene encodes CDR1 LGHNA and CDR2 YSLEER. CDR3 sequence: CASSHGQGLNTEAFF.

The V gene is TRBV6-5, the J gene TRBJ1-2. CDR3 length: 12 amino acids. CDR1 is MNHEY and CDR2 is SVGAGI in the germline V gene. Here the CDR3 reads CASSSTAWGYTF.

The chain couples TRBV6-1 to TRBJ2-2. The germline gives CDR1 MNHNS, CDR2 SASEGT. The CDR3 runs 13 residues. Here the CDR3 reads CASTRASSGELFF.

The gene calls are TRBV11-2 and TRBJ2-1; the TRBD1 assignment by TCRdb is unverifiable without DNA. The CDR3 totals 18 residues. The germline CDR1 and CDR2 sequences are SGHAT and FQNNGV. The CDR3 here is CASSLTSGSGGTYNEQFF.

The chain has TRBV12-3 or TRBV12-4 and TRBJ2-7. CDR3 length: 11 amino acids. This CDR3 is CASSSNYEQYF.

The V and J genes are TRBV4-3 and TRBJ2-5; TCRdb gives TRBD2 as the D gene, but with no DNA this cannot be confirmed. Germline V gives CDR1 LGHNA, CDR2 YSLEER. The CDR3 sequence is 19 residues long. CDR3 residues: CASSQEWLAGSPKQETQYF.

The V and J genes are TRBV11-2 and TRBJ2-1; TCRdb picks TRBD1, but there is no DNA to check that call. Germline CDR1 reads SGHAT; CDR2 reads FQNNGV. The CDR3 runs to 14 residues. Here the CDR3 reads CASSLGGTGSAQFF.

The chain uses TRBV11-3 and TRBJ2-3; TCRdb indicates TRBD2, and absent DNA this call remains unverified. The CDR3 is 16 residues long. From germline, CDR1 is SGHNT and CDR2 YENEEA. CDR3 protein: CASSLVGGDSTDTQYF.

The chain combines TRBV4-3 with TRBJ2-3; the TCRdb call, TRBD2, lacks DNA for checking. Germline V gives CDR1 LGHNA, CDR2 YSLEER. CDR3 length equals 17 residues. The chain's CDR3 is CASSQSLHSAGSDTQYF.

This chain links TRBV4-3 with TRBJ2-7. This CDR3 spans 13 amino acids. Per the germline V gene, CDR1 is LGHNA and CDR2 is YSLEER. The CDR3 here is CASSQEIPLEQYF.

V usage is TRBV5-5 and J usage is TRBJ2-1; TCRdb's D call of TRBD1 is untestable without DNA. CDR1 SGHKS and CDR2 YYEKEE come from the germline V gene (reference sequence). This CDR3 has 16 residues. CDR3: CASSFGGGLTYNEQFF.

The V gene is TRBV7-8, the J gene TRBJ2-1; lacking DNA, the TRBD2 call made by TCRdb goes unchecked. Germline V CDR1 and CDR2: SGHVS, FQNEAQ. The CDR3 is 16 residues long. The CDR3 reads CASSSPEAGYNNEQFF. The full variable domain, in which reference TRBV7-8 and TRBJ2-1 provide the parts outside the CDR3, is GAGVSQSPRYKVAKRGQDVALRCDPISGHVSLFWYQQALGQGPEFLTYFQNEAQLDKSGLPSDRFFAERPEGSVSTLKIQRTQQEDSAVYLCASSSPEAGYNNEQFFGPGTRLTVL.

This chain's CDR3 is CASSFGINYEQYF. The chain is built from TRBV7-2 and TRBJ2-7; the D call of TRBD1 rests on TCRdb alone, since no DNA is present to check it. The germline V gene has CDR1 SGHTA and CDR2 FQGNSA. The length of the CDR3 is 13 residues.

The chain recombines TRBV30 with TRBJ2-7; TCRdb gives TRBD1 as the D gene, but with no DNA this cannot be confirmed. The CDR3 covers 12 residues. Germline lookup yields CDR1 GTSNPN and CDR2 SVGIG (reference sequence). The CDR3: CAWSVGGNEQYF.

This rearrangement joins TRBV24-1 to TRBJ2-1; no DNA is available, so the TRBD1 call from TCRdb remains unchecked. CDR3 length equals 13 residues. CDR1 and CDR2 from the germline V gene are KGHDR and SFDVKD. This CDR3 reads CATRTGEVNEQFF.

This chain joins TRBV5-1 and TRBJ2-1; TCRdb names TRBD2, which stays unverified in the absence of DNA. The CDR3 runs to 13 residues. Germline V lookup: CDR1 SGHRS, CDR2 YFSETQ. This chain's CDR3 is CASSGPAYNEQFF.

The chain combines TRBV12-3 or TRBV12-4 with TRBJ2-1; TCRdb picks TRBD2, but there is no DNA to check that call. The CDR3 has 12 residues. The CDR3 here is CASRREFNEQFF.

The V call is TRBV18, the J call TRBJ1-1; TCRdb designates TRBD1, a call that cannot be tested without DNA. Germline CDR1 reads KGHSH; CDR2 reads LQKENI. The CDR3 loop spans 17 amino acids. CDR3 loop: CASSPISDRGRNTEAFF.

The rearrangement joins TRBV28 to TRBJ2-5; TCRdb calls TRBD1, which cannot be checked without DNA. Per the germline V gene, CDR1 is MDHEN and CDR2 is SYDVKM. This CDR3 region has 19 residues. CDR3 loop: CASRLDKKPGQRRFETQYF. Full variable domain (missing parts from reference TRBV28 and TRBJ2-5): DVKVTQSSRYLVKRTGEKVFLECVQDMDHENMFWYRQDPGLGLRLIYFSYDVKMKEKGDIPEGYSVSREKKERFSLILESASTNQTSMYLCASRLDKKPGQRRFETQYFGPGTRLLVL.

The chain links TRBV6-2 or TRBV6-3 to TRBJ2-7. The germline gives CDR1 MNHEY, CDR2 SVGEGT. The CDR3 extends over 15 amino acids. The CDR3: CASSPQAGGPYEQYF.

CDR3: CSASQRSYGYTF. This chain joins TRBV20-1 and TRBJ1-2. Per the germline V gene, CDR1 is DFQATT and CDR2 is SNEGSKA (reference sequence). This CDR3 region has 12 residues.

The J gene is TRBJ2-2, the V gene TRBV5-4; with no DNA, the TCRdb D assignment of TRBD2 cannot be verified. Per germline, CDR1 SGHNT and CDR2 YYREEE (reference sequence). The CDR3 loop spans 15 amino acids. CDR3: CASSLGGDITGELFF.

V and J are TRBV20-1 and TRBJ2-3; as DNA is missing, the TRBD2 call by TCRdb cannot be tested. Germline V gives CDR1 DFQATT, CDR2 SNEGSKA (reference sequence). This CDR3 comprises 17 residues. CDR3 residues: CSANSAGTSGSTDTQYF.

CDR3 sequence: CASKTSGRLNEQFF. The chain uses TRBV6-1 and TRBJ2-1; the D call of TRBD2 rests on TCRdb alone, since no DNA is present to check it. Looked up from germline, CDR1 is MNHNS and CDR2 is SASEGT. This CDR3 spans 14 amino acids.

J is TRBJ2-3 and V is TRBV5-4; the TRBD2 assignment by TCRdb is unverifiable without DNA. The germline V gene encodes CDR1 SGHNT and CDR2 YYREEE (reference sequence). The CDR3 contains 17 residues. The CDR3 here is CASNTGLAGAGTDTQYF.

The chain uses TRBV29-1 and TRBJ2-5; TCRdb's D call, TRBD1, is unchecked because there is no DNA. This CDR3 is built from 14 residues. Per germline, CDR1 SQVTM and CDR2 ANQGSEA. The CDR3 loop is CSVGPGTEQETQYF.

This chain joins TRBV15 and TRBJ2-4; there is no DNA to check the TCRdb D call of TRBD1. Germline V gene sequence: CDR1 LNHNV, CDR2 YYDKDF (reference sequence). The CDR3 loop spans 16 amino acids. The chain's CDR3 is CATSSNRGLAKNMQYF.

This chain connects TRBV5-6 to TRBJ2-1. The CDR3 totals 13 residues. Germline assignment: CDR1 SGHDT and CDR2 YYEEEE. The CDR3 loop is CASSLVRNNEQFF. The full variable domain, its missing parts supplied by reference TRBV5-6 and TRBJ2-1, is DAGVTQSPTHLIKTRGQQVTLRCSPKSGHDTVSWYQQALGQGPQFIFQYYEEEERQRGNFPDRFSGHQFPNYSSELNVNALLLGDSALYLCASSLVRNNEQFFGPGTRLTVL.

The V and J genes are TRBV10-3 and TRBJ2-6. Germline loops: CDR1 ENHRY, CDR2 SYGVKD. This CDR3 spans 13 amino acids. CDR3 region: CALSNSGANVLTF.

This chain links TRBV2 with TRBJ2-1. There are 12 residues in the CDR3. The germline V gene encodes CDR1 SNHLY and CDR2 FYNNEI. CDR3: CASREILGEQFF. Combining the CDR3 with reference TRBV2 and TRBJ2-1 gives the whole variable domain EPEVTQTPSHQVTQMGQEVILRCVPISNHLYFYWYRQILGQKVEFLVSFYNNEISEKSEIFDDQFSVERPDGSNFTLKIRSTKLEDSAMYFCASREILGEQFFGPGTRLTVL.